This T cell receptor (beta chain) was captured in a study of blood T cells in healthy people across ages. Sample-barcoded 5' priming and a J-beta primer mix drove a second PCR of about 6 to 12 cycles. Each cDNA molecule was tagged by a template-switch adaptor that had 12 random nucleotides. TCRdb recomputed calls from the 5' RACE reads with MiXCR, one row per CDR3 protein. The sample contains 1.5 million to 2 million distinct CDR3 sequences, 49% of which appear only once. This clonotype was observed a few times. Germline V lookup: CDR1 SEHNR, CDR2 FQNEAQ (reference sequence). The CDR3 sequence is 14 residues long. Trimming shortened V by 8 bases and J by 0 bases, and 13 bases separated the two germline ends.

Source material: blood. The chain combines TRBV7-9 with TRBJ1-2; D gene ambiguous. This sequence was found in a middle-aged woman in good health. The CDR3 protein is CASSWAQTNYGYTF. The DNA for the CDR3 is TGTGCCAGCTCCTGGGCACAAACTAACTATGGCTACACCTTC. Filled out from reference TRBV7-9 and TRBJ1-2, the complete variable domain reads DTGVSQNPRHKITKRGQNVTFRCDPISEHNRLYWYRQTLGQGPEFLTYFQNEAQLEKSRLLSDRFSAERPKGSFSTLEIQRTEQGDSAMYLCASSWAQTNYGYTFGSGTRLTVV.